The 15 T cell receptor beta chains listed next were all sequenced from one sample in a study of blood T cell repertoires in COVID-19. Here immunoSEQ multiplex PCR was the method, and the copy in TCRdb shows in-frame clones only, minus some. The table shows around 270,000 clones, with roughly 89% occurring only once. The sequencing sample was made of peripheral blood. The receptors shown here come from a man aged 40-50 years with acute or convalescent COVID-19.

The chain has TRBV18 and TRBJ2-1, with 8 bases lining up with TRBD2. The V gene's germline CDR1 is KGHSH and CDR2 LQKENI. This CDR3 is built from 14 residues. Losses at the gene ends were 3 bases for V and 6 bases for J; bases not matched to a gene: 4. The CDR3 nucleotides are TGTGCCAGCTCACCGCTACGGGGGGGCAATGAGCAGTTCTTC. Translated: CASSPLRGGNEQFF. Full variable domain (outside the CDR3, taken from reference TRBV18 and TRBJ2-1): NAGVMQNPRHLVRRRGQEARLRCSPMKGHSHVYWYRQLPEEGLKFMVYLQKENIIDESGMPKERFSAEFPKEGPSILRIQQVVRGDSAAYFCASSPLRGGNEQFFGPGTRLTVL.

The chain has TRBV3-1 (or the pseudogene TRBV3-2) and TRBJ2-1, with 7 bases matching TRBD1. The V gene's germline CDR1 is LGHDT and CDR2 YNNKEL (reference sequence). This CDR3 region has 17 residues. With 1 base clipped from V and 0 bases from J, the junction kept 6 bases outside the gene matches. The CDR3 sequence is CASSQAGGTSSYNEQFF. The CDR3 nucleotides are TGTGCCAGCAGCCAAGCAGGGGGAACGAGCTCCTACAATGAGCAGTTCTTC.

The rearrangement links TRBV4-1 to TRBJ1-1; no clear D. CDR1 and CDR2 from the germline V gene are MGHRA and YSYEKL. This CDR3 has 14 amino acids. Trimming left V 0 bases short and J 5 bases short, with 10 bases between. CDR3 region: CASSQDIRVTEAFF. The DNA of the CDR3 is TGCGCCAGCAGCCAAGACATACGGGTGACTGAAGCTTTCTTT.

The chain joins TRBV5-6 to TRBJ2-3; TRBD2 agrees at 10 bases. Germline lookup yields CDR1 SGHDT and CDR2 YYEEEE. With V trimmed by 1 base and J by 7 bases, 12 bases remained unmatched. The CDR3 consists of 17 residues. The CDR3 nucleotides are TGTGCCAGCAGCTTGCTGAGCGGGGGGGCCGTCCCGTATACGCAGTATTTT. It is translated as CASSLLSGGAVPYTQYF.

The chain employs TRBV2 and TRBJ2-3, with 9 bases that match TRBD2. This CDR3 contains 13 residues. The germline gives CDR1 SNHLY, CDR2 FYNNEI. With 10 bases clipped from V and 8 bases from J, the junction kept 10 bases outside the gene matches. CDR3: CATGTSPDVTQYF. CDR3 in DNA: TGTGCCACGGGGACTAGCCCCGATGTTACGCAGTATTTT.

The chain carries TRBV5-1 and TRBJ2-3; 8 bases align to TRBD2. The CDR3 totals 16 residues. Per the germline V gene, CDR1 is SGHRS and CDR2 is YFSETQ. The J segment lost 7 bases and the V segment lost 4 bases, leaving 14 bases of the junction unmatched. The CDR3 DNA reads as TGCGCCAGCAGCCCCCGGGTAGCGGGAACTGTAAATACGCAGTATTTT. As protein: CASSPRVAGTVNTQYF.

CDR3 in amino acids: CASSLIKGGQETQYF. In DNA, the CDR3 is TGTGCCAGCAGCTTAATAAAGGGAGGGCAAGAGACCCAGTACTTC. This rearrangement joins TRBV5-6 to TRBJ2-5, with 7 bases that match TRBD2. The CDR3 extends over 15 amino acids. Germline loops: CDR1 SGHDT, CDR2 YYEEEE. V was clipped by 2 bases and J by 2 bases; unmatched bases: 6.

The chain carries TRBV30 and TRBJ2-7; weak D call: TRBD1 (6 bases). The CDR3 runs 12 residues. Germline V gene data show CDR1 as GTSNPN and CDR2 as SVGIG (reference sequence). The V end lost 2 bases, the J end lost 4 bases, and 9 bases lay between the germline ends. In DNA, the CDR3 is TGTGCCTGGAGTTCGGACAGATACGAGCAGTACTTC. Its translation: CAWSSDRYEQYF.

This chain connects TRBV30 to TRBJ1-1; no clear D gene. The V end lost 3 bases, the J end lost 8 bases, and 13 bases lay between the germline ends. Germline loops: CDR1 GTSNPN, CDR2 SVGIG (reference sequence). This CDR3 region has 12 residues. CDR3 sequence reads: CAWRVRDTEAFF. The CDR3 region has the DNA TGTGCCTGGAGGGTCCGGGATACGGAAGCTTTCTTT.

This rearrangement joins TRBV6-6 to TRBJ1-6; no definite D call. Trimming took off 8 bases at V and 2 bases at J, with 10 bases between the two ends. The CDR3 is made up of 14 amino acids. Germline V CDR1 and CDR2: MNHNY, SVGAGI (reference sequence). The CDR3 DNA sequence: TGTGCCAGCCGGGGATTCACCTATAATTCACCCCTCCACTTT. Encoded protein: CASRGFTYNSPLHF.

The chain recombines TRBV6-5 with TRBJ2-1; TRBD1 might be the D (5 bases). The V and J ends lost 6 bases and 4 bases respectively, with 13 bases between them. The CDR3 consists of 14 residues. The germline gives CDR1 MNHEY, CDR2 SVGAGI. The CDR3 region has the DNA TGTGCCAGCAGGGAGATTCAGGGTTACAATGAGCAGTTCTTC. Its protein product is CASREIQGYNEQFF.

The chain uses TRBV2 and TRBJ1-6; maybe TRBD1 (5 bases). With 8 bases removed from V and 8 bases from J, the gap between germline ends came to 10 bases. In germline, CDR1 is SNHLY, CDR2 FYNNEI. The CDR3 consists of 12 residues. The CDR3 region is CASRRGDSPLHF. The DNA of the CDR3 is TGTGCCAGCCGACGGGGGGATTCACCCCTCCACTTT.

This chain links TRBV9 with TRBJ1-4; 9 bases line up with TRBD1. In germline, CDR1 is SGDLS, CDR2 YYNGEE. The CDR3 covers 13 residues. Trimming removed 4 bases from V and 7 bases from J; junction bases left unmatched: 2. The CDR3 protein is CASSRDRAEKLFF. Here the CDR3 DNA reads TGTGCCAGCAGCCGGGACAGGGCTGAAAAACTGTTTTTT.

V and J are TRBV24-1 and TRBJ2-3; possibly TRBD2 for D (6 bases). CDR1 KGHDR and CDR2 SFDVKD come from the germline V gene. This CDR3 region has 15 residues. V was cut by 3 bases and J by 6 bases, with 15 bases left in between. CDR3 loop: CATSDHAGPGDTQYF. The CDR3 nucleotides read TGTGCCACCAGTGATCACGCGGGGCCCGGGGATACGCAGTATTTT.

V usage is TRBV15 and J usage is TRBJ2-7; possible D gene TRBD2, 5 bases. CDR1 and CDR2 (germline): LNHNV, YYDKDF (reference sequence). The CDR3 spans 14 residues. V was trimmed by 4 bases and J by 7 bases, leaving 17 bases between them. CDR3 sequence: CATSTGGTSREQYF. The CDR3 nucleotides are TGTGCCACCAGCACTGGAGGAACCTCTCGGGAGCAGTACTTC.